These 9 T cell receptor beta chains originate from one sample sequenced in a study of blood T cell repertoires in COVID-19. Repertoires were generated with immunoSEQ multiplex PCR, while TCRdb's copy carries only in-frame clones and drops some. There are 250,000 to 350,000 clones in the sample; around 84% occur only once, and 2% to 3% lies in the top ten. The sequenced sample was PBMCs or T cells enriched from blood (not recorded which). The receptors were gathered from a woman aged 50 to 60 who had recovered from COVID-19.

This chain joins TRBV29-1 and TRBJ2-5; 7 positions agree with TRBD2. Germline assignment: CDR1 SQVTM and CDR2 ANQGSEA. V trimming: 3 bases; J trimming: 1 base; junction bases outside the gene matches: 8. This CDR3 comprises 15 residues. Here the CDR3 DNA reads TGCAGCGTTGAGCGGGCGGGAGCGTCCCAAGAGACCCAGTACTTC. Translating gives CSVERAGASQETQYF.

The CDR3 bases are TGTGCCAGCAGCTTTGGGACAGAAGAGACCCAGTACTTC. Protein product: CASSFGTEETQYF. V usage is TRBV11-2 and J usage is TRBJ2-5, with TRBD1 matching over 7 bases. In germline, CDR1 is SGHAT, CDR2 FQNNGV. The CDR3 totals 13 residues. V was clipped by 3 bases and J by 3 bases; unmatched bases: 1. Using reference TRBV11-2 and TRBJ2-5 for the parts outside the CDR3, the full variable domain is EAGVAQSPRYKIIEKRQSVAFWCNPISGHATLYWYQQILGQGPKLLIQFQNNGVVDDSQLPKDRFSAERLKGVDSTLKIQPAKLEDSAVYLCASSFGTEETQYFGPGTRLLVL.

This rearrangement joins TRBV6-6 to TRBJ1-1; D is possibly TRBD1 (6 bases). This CDR3 spans 17 amino acids. Germline V gene sequence: CDR1 MNHNY, CDR2 SVGAGI (reference sequence). V was trimmed by 6 bases and J by 3 bases, leaving 23 bases between them. CDR3 residues: CASRRQRDTRYHTEAFF. Written as DNA, the CDR3 is TGTGCCAGCAGACGACAACGGGACACACGATACCACACTGAAGCTTTCTTT.

In this sample, this clone turned up once. This chain links TRBV5-6 with TRBJ1-5, with 8 bases identical to TRBD1. V shed 1 base, J shed 0 bases, and the junction held 3 bases outside the gene matches. CDR1 is SGHDT, CDR2 YYEEEE, per germline. This CDR3 contains 16 residues. The CDR3 DNA follows: TGTGCCAGCAGCTTGAGGACAGGGAATAGCAATCAGCCCCAGCATTTT. It is translated as CASSLRTGNSNQPQHF.

About this clone: Other nucleotide sequences in the sample specify the same CDR3. This sequence joins TRBV18 and TRBJ2-3; possibly TRBD1 for D (6 bases). The CDR3 runs 15 residues. With 3 bases removed from V and 2 bases from J, the gap between germline ends came to 12 bases. CDR1 KGHSH and CDR2 LQKENI come from the germline V gene. CDR3 protein: CASSPTQGPTDTQYF. The CDR3, as DNA: TGTGCCAGCTCACCTACACAGGGTCCCACAGATACGCAGTATTTT.

This clone was observed a few times. This rearrangement joins TRBV6-5 to TRBJ2-3, with TRBD1 matching 7 bases. V lost 2 bases and J lost 4; bases outside the gene matches: 9. The V gene's germline CDR1 is MNHEY and CDR2 SVGAGI. This CDR3 comprises 16 residues. The CDR3 nucleotides read TGTGCCAGCAGTTACGCCGGACAGGACAATCCAGATACGCAGTATTTT. This gives the protein CASSYAGQDNPDTQYF.

This chain links TRBV7-2 with TRBJ2-7, with D perhaps matching TRBD1 (6 bases). Deletions cut 3 bases from V and 2 bases from J, with 14 bases between. The CDR3 is 15 residues long. Germline V CDR1 and CDR2: SGHTA, FQGNSA. The CDR3 sequence is CASSFSGQWAYEQYF. CDR3 coding DNA: TGTGCCAGCAGCTTCAGTGGACAGTGGGCCTACGAGCAGTACTTC.

This chain connects TRBV3-1 (or the pseudogene TRBV3-2) to TRBJ2-7, with 10 bases aligning to TRBD1. Germline assignment: CDR1 LGHDT and CDR2 YNNKEL (reference sequence). V dropped 2 bases and J dropped 4; count of bases not matched to a gene: 11. CDR3 size: 17 residues. The CDR3 sequence is CASSQSAIRQGAYEQYF. The CDR3 DNA follows: TGTGCCAGCAGCCAATCTGCGATTAGACAGGGGGCGTACGAGCAGTACTTC.

This chain uses TRBV19 with TRBJ1-2, with TRBD1 identical over 7 bases. The germline CDR1 and CDR2 sequences are LNHDA and SQIVND (reference sequence). With 2 bases clipped from V and 4 bases from J, the junction kept 13 bases outside the gene matches. This CDR3 is 17 amino acids long. CDR3 protein: CASSISSGGGGIYGYTF. CDR3 in DNA: TGTGCCAGTAGTATATCATCGGGTGGAGGGGGCATCTATGGCTACACCTTC.